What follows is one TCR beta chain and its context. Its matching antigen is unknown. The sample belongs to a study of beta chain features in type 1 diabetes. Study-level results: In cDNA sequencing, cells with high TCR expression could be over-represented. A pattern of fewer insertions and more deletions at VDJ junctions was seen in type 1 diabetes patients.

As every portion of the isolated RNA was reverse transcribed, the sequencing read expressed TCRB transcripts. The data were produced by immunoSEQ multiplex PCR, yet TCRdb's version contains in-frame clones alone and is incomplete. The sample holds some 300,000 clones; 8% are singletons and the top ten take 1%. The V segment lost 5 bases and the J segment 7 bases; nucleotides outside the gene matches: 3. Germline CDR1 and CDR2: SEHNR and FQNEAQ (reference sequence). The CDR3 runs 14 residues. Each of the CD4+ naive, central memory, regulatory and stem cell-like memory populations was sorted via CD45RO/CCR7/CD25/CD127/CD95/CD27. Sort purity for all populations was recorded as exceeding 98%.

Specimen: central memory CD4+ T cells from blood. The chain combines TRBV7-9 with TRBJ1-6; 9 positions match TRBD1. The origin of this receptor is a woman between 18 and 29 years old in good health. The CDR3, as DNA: TGTGCCAGCAGCCATGGACAGGGGAATTCACCCCTCCACTTT. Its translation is CASSHGQGNSPLHF.